Below are 8 T cell receptor beta chains sequenced from a single sample in a study of shared clonotypes between healthy human individuals. Here immunoSEQ multiplex PCR was the method, and the copy in TCRdb shows in-frame clones only, minus some. Among about 1 million clones, 60% to 80% were seen once, and the ten largest hold approximately 1.5%. Sequenced material: memory CD4+ T cells sorted from blood. Regarding subset: CD45RA-negative fraction. Receptors originate from a man between 18 and 35 years old in good health.

This clone was found once. This chain joins TRBV6-5 and TRBJ2-7, with D unresolved. Trimming removed 7 bases at V and 4 bases at J, with 20 bases between. Germline CDR1 reads MNHEY; CDR2 reads SVGAGI. The CDR3 extends over 15 amino acids. The CDR3 here is CASTPGRLAFYEQYF. CDR3 nucleotide sequence: TGTGCCAGCACTCCCGGGCGGCTGGCCTTTTACGAGCAGTACTTC.

The chain links TRBV10-3 to TRBJ2-2, with TRBD2 as a possible D gene (6 bases). Between the trimmed V and J ends, which lost 4 bases and 1 base, there was a span of 10 bases. CDR3 size: 15 residues. The germline V gene encodes CDR1 ENHRY and CDR2 SYGVKD. CDR3 amino acids: CAISAGAGNTGELFF. The CDR3 DNA follows: TGTGCCATCAGTGCGGGAGCGGGGAACACCGGGGAGCTGTTTTTT.

The chain recombines TRBV7-3 with TRBJ2-5, with D possibly being TRBD2 (5 bases). The CDR3 runs to 13 residues. Trimming removed 2 bases at V and 5 bases at J, with 9 bases between. CDR1 is SGHTA, CDR2 FQGTGA, per germline. The CDR3 sequence: CASSLVPGETQYF. Here the CDR3 DNA reads TGTGCCAGCAGCTTAGTTCCGGGGGAGACCCAGTACTTC.

The V call is TRBV19, the J call TRBJ2-3, with D possibly matching TRBD2 (7 bases). Deletions cut 6 bases from V and 0 bases from J, with 19 bases between. Germline lookup yields CDR1 LNHDA and CDR2 SQIVND (reference sequence). This CDR3 is 17 amino acids long. CDR3 nucleotides: TGTGCCAGTAGAATGCGTTGGGGGGGCGCTAGCACAGATACGCAGTATTTT. As protein: CASRMRWGGASTDTQYF.

A note on this clone: This may be a read error, as it is one base from a much larger clone. The J gene is TRBJ1-6, the V gene TRBV4-3, with a tentative D call TRBD1 (5 bases). CDR1 is LGHNA and CDR2 is YSLEER in the germline V gene. V was shortened by 4 bases and J by 8 bases, with 6 bases between the two germline ends. This CDR3 spans 12 amino acids. CDR3: CASSLGDSPLHF. CDR3 sequence (DNA): TGCGCCAGCAGCCTGGGGGATTCACCCCTCCACTTT.

The rearrangement joins TRBV6-5 to TRBJ2-6; D remains unclear. CDR1 and CDR2 from the germline V gene are MNHEY and SVGAGI. The CDR3 contains 15 residues. V was clipped by 6 bases and J by 0 bases, with 9 bases between them. The CDR3 DNA reads TGTGCCAGCAGCCTCCGTCTCTCTGGGGCCAACGTCCTGACTTTC. Amino acid sequence: CASSLRLSGANVLTF.

J is TRBJ1-1 and V is TRBV29-1; TRBD1 might be the D (6 bases). With 2 bases removed from V and 7 bases from J, the gap between germline ends came to 8 bases. This CDR3 contains 11 residues. From germline, CDR1 is SQVTM and CDR2 ANQGSEA. The CDR3 sequence is CSVERGSEAFF. The CDR3 DNA follows: TGCAGCGTTGAAAGGGGGAGTGAAGCTTTCTTT.

The V and J genes are TRBV15 and TRBJ2-1, with D possibly being TRBD2 (5 bases). The germline V gene has CDR1 LNHNV and CDR2 YYDKDF (reference sequence). V lost 1 base to trimming and J lost 8 bases, with 15 bases between them. The CDR3 contains 15 residues. The CDR3 loop reads CATSRGVARLDEQFF. The CDR3 DNA sequence: TGTGCCACCAGCAGAGGCGTAGCGAGGTTGGATGAGCAGTTCTTC.